The source of this T cell receptor (beta chain) is a study of cytomegalovirus exposure and HLA in healthy donors. Whole-study results and caveats: Later on, a genetic analysis was performed. It linked a missense variant in DCLRE1C with V- and J-gene trimming of TCR beta.

About this clone itself: Antigen specificity is unknown.

CDR1 SGDLS and CDR2 YYNGEE come from the germline V gene. CDR3 length: 15 residues. The V and J ends lost 2 bases and 6 bases respectively, with 17 bases between them. The PCR used 60 Vbeta and 13 Jbeta primers. TCRdb keeps only in-frame clones here, not all; method: immunoSEQ multiplex PCR. The table records 150,000 to 200,000 clones, approximately 86% of them present only once. The specimen was PBMCs. This TCR derives from a woman aged 18-35 years in good health and CMV-seronegative. This rearrangement joins TRBV9 to TRBJ1-2; the D gene is possibly TRBD1 (5 bases). Written as DNA, the CDR3 is TGTGCCAGCAGCGTGGGGCAGGCGACGCTCGATGGCTACACCTTC. This gives the protein CASSVGQATLDGYTF.